The rows below give T cell receptor beta chains drawn from one sample of a study of T cells in Graves' hyperthyroidism and ophthalmopathy. TCRdb itself ran the multiplex PCR reads through MiXCR, one entry per CDR3 protein. This table has a few hundred thousand distinct CDR3 sequences, around 46% appearing once. Specimen: peripheral blood or thyroid tissue (not recorded which). The source is a woman aged 18-35 years with Graves' hyperthyroidism. Each CDR3 is given with its conserved first and last residue. D genes are given only for firm matches. Clone size is shown for a subset of rows, as once, few, many or a class of expanded clone.

NA	NA	TRBV4-3	TRBJ2-7	CASSQAEGAYEQYF	TGCGCCAGCAGCCAAGCCGAGGGGGCCTACGAGCAGTACTTC
NA	NA	TRBV9	TRBJ2-5	CASSVGGWETQYF	TGTGCCAGCAGCGTTGGGGGCTGGGAGACCCAGTACTTC
NA	NA	TRBV5-4	TRBJ1-5	CASSQDGEQPQHF	TGCGCCAGCAGCCAAGACGGCGAACAGCCCCAGCATTTT
few	NA	TRBV19	TRBJ2-5	CASSINNAETQYF	TGTGCCAGTAGTATTAACAATGCGGAGACCCAGTACTTC
NA	TRBD1	TRBV29-1	TRBJ2-5	CSVETGGWGRGQETQYF	TGCAGCGTGGAGACAGGGGGCTGGGGGAGGGGCCAAGAGACCCAGTACTTC
many	NA	TRBV15	TRBJ1-5	CATSTPPNQPQHF	TGTGCCACCAGTACACCGCCTAATCAGCCCCAGCATTTT
NA	TRBD1	TRBV12-3/TRBV12-4	TRBJ2-6	CASRKTGTGANVLTF	TGTGCCAGCAGGAAGACAGGGACCGGGGCCAACGTCCTGACTTTC
NA	TRBD1	TRBV10-1	TRBJ1-1	CASNLGGQGNTEAFF	TGCGCCAGCAACCTCGGAGGACAGGGGAACACTGAAGCTTTCTTT
many	NA	TRBV14	TRBJ1-1	CASSRYTSVPEAFF	TGTGCCAGCAGTCGATACACCAGCGTCCCTGAAGCTTTCTTT
many	NA	TRBV20-1	TRBJ1-3	CSARDYGGAGNTIYF	TGCAGTGCTAGAGATTACGGGGGAGCTGGAAACACCATATATTTT
many	NA	TRBV9	TRBJ1-3	CASSVGDGDPGNTIYF	TGTGCCAGCAGCGTAGGGGATGGTGACCCTGGAAACACCATATATTTT
once	NA	TRBV20-1	TRBJ2-5	CSASQSRETQYF	TGCAGTGCTAGTCAGTCACGGGAGACCCAGTACTTC
NA	NA	TRBV6-5	TRBJ1-2	CASRGGQGYTF	TGTGCCAGCAGAGGAGGGCAGGGCTACACCTTC
NA	TRBD2	TRBV10-3	TRBJ2-7	CAIGPGLAVYEQYF	TGTGCCATCGGGCCGGGACTAGCGGTTTACGAGCAGTACTTC
many	NA	TRBV5-5	TRBJ2-5	CASESDYQETQYF	TGTGCCAGCGAAAGCGACTACCAAGAGACCCAGTACTTC
many	NA	TRBV10-2	TRBJ1-4	CASSEMTEFNEKLFF	TGCGCCAGCAGTGAGATGACGGAATTTAATGAAAAACTGTTTTTT
many	NA	TRBV5-1	TRBJ1-1	CASSLALETGDFWSTEAFF	TGCGCCAGCAGCTTGGCCCTGGAGACAGGCGACTTCTGGAGCACTGAAGCTTTCTTT
many	TRBD1	TRBV12-3/TRBV12-4	TRBJ1-1	CASSLSGTGNTEAFF	TGTGCCAGCAGTTTATCTGGGACAGGGAACACTGAAGCTTTCTTT
many	TRBD1	TRBV7-6	TRBJ2-5	CASSTDRGQETQYF	TGTGCCAGCAGCACCGACAGGGGCCAAGAGACCCAGTACTTC
many	TRBD2	TRBV6-2/TRBV6-3	TRBJ2-5	CARTPPGLQETQYF	TGTGCCAGGACACCTCCGGGACTACAAGAGACCCAGTACTTC
few	TRBD2	TRBV4-1	TRBJ2-2	CASSQERRLARELFF	TGCGCCAGCAGCCAAGAACGGCGACTAGCGCGGGAGCTGTTTTTT
NA	TRBD2	TRBV19	TRBJ2-7	CASSGGLAGVSQQYF	TGTGCCAGTAGTGGTGGACTAGCGGGAGTATCACAGCAGTACTTC
many	TRBD2	TRBV5-1	TRBJ2-7	CASSSEAGGSYEQYF	TGCGCCAGCAGCTCGGAAGCGGGAGGGTCTTACGAGCAGTACTTC
many	NA	TRBV11-1	TRBJ1-1	CASSPFVGNEAFF	TGTGCCAGCAGCCCGTTCGTGGGCAATGAAGCTTTCTTT
NA	NA	TRBV2	TRBJ2-1	CATSPSFYNEQFF	TGTGCCACCTCCCCGTCTTTCTACAATGAGCAGTTCTTC
many	TRBD2	TRBV4-3	TRBJ2-7	CASSQVRLAGEAYEQYF	TGCGCCAGCAGCCAAGTTAGACTAGCGGGAGAGGCCTACGAGCAGTACTTC
once	TRBD2	TRBV2	TRBJ2-1	CASELAGWGYNEQFF	TGTGCCAGCGAACTAGCGGGATGGGGGTACAATGAGCAGTTCTTC
NA	NA	TRBV10-3	TRBJ1-2	CAISGVRPGYTF	TGTGCCATCAGTGGGGTTAGGCCGGGCTACACCTTC
many	NA	TRBV7-9	TRBJ1-1	CASSSGTAFF	TGTGCCAGCAGCTCCGGGACAGCTTTCTTT
many	NA	TRBV12-3/TRBV12-4	TRBJ2-5	CASSQWTAQETQYF	TGTGCCAGCAGTCAATGGACTGCTCAAGAGACCCAGTACTTC
NA	TRBD2	TRBV7-2	TRBJ2-7	CASSAQLAGSYEQYF	TGTGCCAGCAGCGCGCAACTAGCGGGATCCTACGAGCAGTACTTC
many	NA	TRBV12-5	TRBJ1-2	CASGLVLDRANYGYTF	TGTGCTAGTGGTTTGGTACTAGACCGCGCAAACTATGGCTACACCTTC
many	NA	TRBV9	TRBJ1-4	CASSVGGGNEKLFF	TGTGCCAGCAGCGTAGGCGGTGGCAATGAAAAACTGTTTTTT
many	NA	TRBV20-1	TRBJ1-1	CSARRGGEPNTEAFF	TGCAGTGCTAGACGCGGGGGGGAGCCGAACACTGAAGCTTTCTTT
many	NA	TRBV29-1	TRBJ2-7	CSVVPGSSYEQYF	TGCAGCGTTGTCCCCGGGAGCTCCTACGAGCAGTACTTC
NA	NA	TRBV29-1	TRBJ1-1	CSSGTLNTEAFF	TGCAGTTCCGGGACGTTGAACACTGAAGCTTTCTTT
NA	TRBD2	TRBV10-3	TRBJ2-7	CAISDQIRLAGISYEQYF	TGTGCCATCAGTGATCAAATCAGACTAGCGGGAATTTCCTACGAGCAGTACTTC
once	NA	TRBV20-1	TRBJ2-2	CSASRDQGGELFF	TGCAGTGCTAGTAGGGACCAGGGGGGGGAGCTGTTTTTT
few	TRBD1	TRBV29-1	TRBJ1-2	CSVEGQGGDYTF	TGCAGCGTTGAAGGACAGGGTGGGGACTACACCTTC
many	TRBD1	TRBV2	TRBJ1-6	CASSDFGTGNNSPLHF	TGTGCCAGCAGTGATTTTGGGACAGGGAATAATTCACCCCTCCACTTT
NA	NA	TRBV12-3/TRBV12-4	TRBJ2-2	CASSEASSTGELFF	TGTGCCAGCAGTGAAGCCTCTAGTACCGGGGAGCTGTTTTTT
many	NA	TRBV19	TRBJ2-7	CASSRQVNSYEQYF	TGTGCCAGTAGCCGACAGGTAAACTCCTACGAGCAGTACTTC
many	TRBD2	TRBV12-5	TRBJ2-7	CASGPPREWEQYF	TGTGCTAGTGGTCCCCCGCGGGAGTGGGAGCAGTACTTC
NA	NA	TRBV20-1	TRBJ1-6	CSTGRVYSPLHF	TGCAGTACAGGAAGGGTATACTCACCCCTCCACTTT
NA	TRBD1	TRBV11-2	TRBJ1-2	CASSLEGTGQGAFGYTF	TGTGCCAGCAGCTTAGAGGGGACCGGACAGGGGGCGTTTGGCTACACCTTC
once	TRBD1	TRBV11-2	TRBJ1-2	CASSPGTGSTRGYTF	TGTGCCAGCAGCCCGGGGACAGGGTCTACTCGGGGCTACACCTTC
NA	TRBD2	TRBV29-1	TRBJ2-7	CSVGGLAGDSYEQYF	TGCAGCGTCGGCGGACTAGCGGGAGATTCCTACGAGCAGTACTTC
NA	NA	TRBV29-1	TRBJ2-5	CSPGRTGETQYF	TGCAGCCCGGGACGGACGGGAGAGACCCAGTACTTC
many	TRBD2	TRBV29-1	TRBJ2-5	CSGSGGETQYF	TGCAGCGGTTCGGGAGGAGAGACCCAGTACTTC
NA	TRBD2	TRBV2	TRBJ2-1	CASSEELAGVGEQFF	TGTGCCAGCAGTGAAGAGCTAGCGGGAGTGGGGGAGCAGTTCTTC
many	NA	TRBV24-1	TRBJ2-3	CATSAGRGTDTQYF	TGTGCCACCAGTGCCGGCAGGGGCACAGATACGCAGTATTTT
many	NA	TRBV20-1	TRBJ2-7	CSARDVEQYF	TGCAGTGCTCGGGATGTCGAGCAGTACTTC
NA	NA	TRBV4-3	TRBJ2-7	CASSQDRVDDEQYF	TGCGCCAGCAGCCAAGACAGGGTTGACGACGAGCAGTACTTC
many	NA	TRBV20-1	TRBJ2-7	CSARGLYEQYF	TGCAGTGCTAGAGGATTATACGAGCAGTACTTC
NA	NA	TRBV25-1	TRBJ2-5	CAPRDQQETQYF	TGTGCCCCTCGGGACCAGCAAGAGACCCAGTACTTC